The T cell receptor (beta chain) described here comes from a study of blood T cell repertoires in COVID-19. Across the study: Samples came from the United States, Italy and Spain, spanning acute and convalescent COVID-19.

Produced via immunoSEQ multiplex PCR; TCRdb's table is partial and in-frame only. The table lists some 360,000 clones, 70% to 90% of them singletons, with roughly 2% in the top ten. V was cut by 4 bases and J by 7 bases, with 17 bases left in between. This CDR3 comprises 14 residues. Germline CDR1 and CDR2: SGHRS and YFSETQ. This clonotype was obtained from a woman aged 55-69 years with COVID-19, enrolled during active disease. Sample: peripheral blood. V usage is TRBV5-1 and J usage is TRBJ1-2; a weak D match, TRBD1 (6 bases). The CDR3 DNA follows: TGCGCCAGCAGCCCCTCCGGGGGGCTTTCTGGCTACACCTTC. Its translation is CASSPSGGLSGYTF.